Listed here is a single T cell receptor (beta chain). The RNA input was about 0.5 to 1 ug, and it was reverse transcribed with random hexamers. Amplification of TCR beta CDR3 across 54 Vbeta and 13 Jbeta was performed with immunoSEQ multiplex PCR. TCRdb re-analysed the immunoSEQ multiplex PCR reads in MiXCR, keeping a single row per CDR3 protein. Altogether some 170,000 distinct CDR3 sequences are present, 90% to 95% being singletons, with the ten largest covering more than 0.13%. The data are from a study of CD8 T cells in Susac syndrome. V gave up 5 bases and J gave up 7 bases, with 11 bases separating them. The germline V gene has CDR1 GTSNPN and CDR2 SVGIG (reference sequence). The length of the CDR3 is 11 residues.

The receptor comes from a human donor in good health. The V and J genes are TRBV30 and TRBJ1-2, with a possible D match to TRBD1 (5 bases). Sequencing was carried out using CD4+ T cells from PBMCs. DNA of the CDR3: TGTGCCTGGGGACGACAGACTGGCTACACCTTC. Its translation is CAWGRQTGYTF. The full variable domain, completed using reference TRBV30 and TRBJ1-2, is SQTIHQWPATLVQPVGSPLSLECTVEGTSNPNLYWYRQAAGRGLQLLFYSVGIGQISSEVPQNLSASRPQDRQFILSSKKLLLSDSGFYLCAWGRQTGYTFGSGTRLTVV.